What follows describes a single T cell receptor beta chain. Its cognate antigen is unknown. Use of 60 Vbeta and 13 Jbeta primers characterized the PCR. Using immunoSEQ multiplex PCR, the repertoire was profiled, and TCRdb retains in-frame clones only, with some absent. The sample comprises about 38,000 clones, approximately 66% of which are singletons, and about 17% rests with the top ten. This sample is part of a study of cytomegalovirus exposure and HLA in healthy donors. Study outcomes and limitations: Later analysis indicated greater clonal expansion among HLA-associated TCR beta chains than among equally common other chains. A later analysis linked a missense DCLRE1C variant to TCR beta V- and J-gene trimming.

The CDR3 consists of 14 residues. Germline V lookup: CDR1 SGHTA, CDR2 FQGNSA. The V end was cut by 3 bases, the J end by 0 bases, with 8 bases between. The sequence was obtained from a man in his fifties in good health and CMV-seropositive. The chain carries TRBV7-2 and TRBJ1-2, with D unresolved. The source material was PBMCs. CDR3 loop: CASSFRLANYGYTF. The CDR3 region has the DNA TGTGCCAGCAGCTTTCGGTTAGCTAACTATGGCTACACCTTC. The full variable domain, completed using reference TRBV7-2 and TRBJ1-2, is GAGVSQSPSNKVTEKGKDVELRCDPISGHTALYWYRQSLGQGLEFLIYFQGNSAPDKSGLPSDRFSAERTGGSVSTLTIQRTQQEDSAVYLCASSFRLANYGYTFGSGTRLTVV.